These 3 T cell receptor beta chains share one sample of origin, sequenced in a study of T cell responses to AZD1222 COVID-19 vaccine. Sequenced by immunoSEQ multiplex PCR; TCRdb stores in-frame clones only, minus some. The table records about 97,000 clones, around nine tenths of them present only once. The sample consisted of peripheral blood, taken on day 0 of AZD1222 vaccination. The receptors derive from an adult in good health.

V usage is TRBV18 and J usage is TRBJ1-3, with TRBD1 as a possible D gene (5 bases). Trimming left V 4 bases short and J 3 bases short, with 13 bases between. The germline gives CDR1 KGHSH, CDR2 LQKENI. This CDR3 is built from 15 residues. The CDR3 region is CASSLQGGGGNTIYF. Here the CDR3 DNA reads TGTGCCAGCTCACTGCAGGGAGGTGGTGGAAACACCATATATTTT.

The CDR3 spells CASSVTGGQGYGYTF. The CDR3 DNA follows: TGCGCCAGCAGCGTGACAGGGGGCCAAGGCTATGGCTACACCTTC. The rearrangement uses TRBV5-1 and TRBJ1-2, with TRBD1 matching over 10 bases. Trimming took 4 bases from V and 4 from J; bases not matched to a gene: 7. Germline V CDR1 and CDR2: SGHRS, YFSETQ. The CDR3 is made up of 15 amino acids.

The CDR3 spells CSATLGSGYTF. The CDR3, as DNA: TGCAGTGCTACGCTTGGTAGTGGCTACACCTTC. This chain joins TRBV20-1 and TRBJ1-2; D not certain. Deletions cut 4 bases from V and 7 bases from J, with 10 bases between. This CDR3 has 11 amino acids. Germline V gene data show CDR1 as DFQATT and CDR2 as SNEGSKA (reference sequence).